These T cell receptor beta chains were read from a single sample in a study of cytomegalovirus exposure and HLA in healthy donors. Profiling relied on immunoSEQ multiplex PCR, and the TCRdb table lists in-frame clones only, not all of them. In the table there are 100,000 to 150,000 clones, 75% to 90% of which are singletons. Material: PBMCs. The receptors originated from a man aged 35 to 55 in good health and CMV-seronegative. The CDR3 runs from the conserved cysteine through the conserved F or W. D genes are given only for firm matches. Rows give clone size only sometimes, using once, few, many, or a class for an expanded clone.

cdr3_nt | cdr3_aa | d_call | v_call | clone_size | j_call
TGTGCCAGCATCCTACGGGACTCCTCACCCGCTACGGAGCAGTACTTC | CASILRDSSPATEQYF | - | TRBV14 | - | TRBJ2-7
TGTGCCAGCAGCTTGGGGCAGCAAGAGACCCAGTACTTC | CASSLGQQETQYF | - | TRBV5-4 | - | TRBJ2-5
TGTGCCAGCATAGAAGGTCGGGGTTCGGGCTACACCTTC | CASIEGRGSGYTF | - | TRBV2 | - | TRBJ1-2
TGTGCCAGCAGCTTAAAACTAGCGGGAGTGAATGAGCAGTTCTTC | CASSLKLAGVNEQFF | TRBD2 | TRBV7-3 | - | TRBJ2-1
TGCGCCAGCAGCTTGGGACAGGGGTTCAATGAGCAGTTCTTC | CASSLGQGFNEQFF | TRBD1 | TRBV5-1 | - | TRBJ2-1
TGCAGCGTTGATCCGGGACAGGGCGTTTCTGAAGCTTTCTTT | CSVDPGQGVSEAFF | TRBD1 | TRBV29-1 | once | TRBJ1-1
TGTGCCAGTGGCTTAGCGGGACCGGCAGATACGCAGTATTTT | CASGLAGPADTQYF | TRBD2 | TRBV27 | few | TRBJ2-3
TGTGCCAGCAACCGTCCGGGACAGGGGACCACTGAAGCTTTCTTT | CASNRPGQGTTEAFF | TRBD1 | TRBV6-5 | - | TRBJ1-1
TGTGCCAGCAGTCCTAGGACAGGACTGAGGACTGAAGCTTTCTTT | CASSPRTGLRTEAFF | TRBD1 | TRBV28 | once | TRBJ1-1
TGTGCCTGGAGTGCGGGGGATTGGGATACGCAGTATTTT | CAWSAGDWDTQYF | - | TRBV30 | - | TRBJ2-3
TGTGCCAGCAGCGAACCTAATAGCTACGAGCAGTACTTC | CASSEPNSYEQYF | - | TRBV11-1 | once | TRBJ2-7
TGCGCCAGCAGCCCTTCGACCGGGGGGCGGGAGACCCAGTACTTC | CASSPSTGGRETQYF | - | TRBV5-1 | - | TRBJ2-5
TGCGCCAGCAGCCGGACAGGGATAAGCACAGATACGCAGTATTTT | CASSRTGISTDTQYF | TRBD1 | TRBV5-1 | - | TRBJ2-3
TGTGCCAGCAGCCCACCCAATTCTGGGGCCAACGTCCCGACTTTC | CASSPPNSGANVPTF | - | TRBV7-9 | - | TRBJ2-6
TGTGCCAGCAGCGGCCTAGCGGGGGGGGCAGATACGCAGTATTTT | CASSGLAGGADTQYF | TRBD2 | TRBV9 | - | TRBJ2-3
TGTGCCAGCAGTTACGGGAGTTCGTTCACAGATACGCAGTATTTT | CASSYGSSFTDTQYF | - | TRBV6-6 | - | TRBJ2-3
TGTGCCAGCGTCCTACAGGGAAGGGGAAAAAACATTCAGTACTTC | CASVLQGRGKNIQYF | - | TRBV21-1 | - | TRBJ2-4
TGTGCCAGCAGCCCACAGACAGGTAACTACGAGCAGTACTTC | CASSPQTGNYEQYF | - | TRBV7-6 | once | TRBJ2-7
TGCAGTGCTAGATCCGCAGCTGAAGCTTTCTTT | CSARSAAEAFF | - | TRBV20-1 | few | TRBJ1-1
TGCGCCAGCAGCCCGGACAGGGGGACAACTAATGAAAAACTGTTTTTT | CASSPDRGTTNEKLFF | TRBD1 | TRBV5-1 | - | TRBJ1-4
TGTGCCAGCAGCTTAGTGGCTACAGCGGGGGGGCCCGAGACCCAGTACTTC | CASSLVATAGGPETQYF | TRBD2 | TRBV7-2 | - | TRBJ2-5
TGTGCCAGTAGTATAGCCCTGGGACTAGCGGACCGTACGCAGTATTTT | CASSIALGLADRTQYF | TRBD2 | TRBV19 | - | TRBJ2-3
TGTGCCAGCAGGGACACTCCCTCCTCTGAAGCTTTCTTT | CASRDTPSSEAFF | - | TRBV18 | - | TRBJ1-1
TGTGCCAGCAGCGGGAGGGCTGGCTACGAGCAGTACTTC | CASSGRAGYEQYF | TRBD2 | TRBV28 | - | TRBJ2-7
TGTGCCAGCAGGGGGGAGGGGAAAGGTTCTGAAGCTTTCTTT | CASRGEGKGSEAFF | - | TRBV2 | - | TRBJ1-1
TGCGCCAGCAGCTTGGCCGACAGGGGCCAAGCCTACGAGCAGTACTTC | CASSLADRGQAYEQYF | TRBD1 | TRBV5-1 | once | TRBJ2-7
TGTGCCAGCAGCCGGGACAGGACTACCTACGAGCAGTACTTC | CASSRDRTTYEQYF | TRBD1 | TRBV2 | - | TRBJ2-7
TGTGCCAGCAGGGGACTGATCTACGAGTGGCAGTACTTC | CASRGLIYEWQYF | - | TRBV2 | - | TRBJ2-7
TGCGCCAGCAGCTTGGGGCAGGGGGATGGCTACACCTTC | CASSLGQGDGYTF | TRBD1 | TRBV5-1 | - | TRBJ1-2
TGTGCCTGGAGTGTTCGGGGGGACACTGAAGCTTTCTTT | CAWSVRGDTEAFF | - | TRBV30 | - | TRBJ1-1
TGTGCCAGCAGCCAAGAGAGGACTACCCAAGAGACCCAGTACTTC | CASSQERTTQETQYF | - | TRBV4-2 | - | TRBJ2-5
TGTGCCAGTAGTATACGCGGGGGGCAAGAGACCCAGTACTTC | CASSIRGGQETQYF | TRBD2 | TRBV19 | - | TRBJ2-5
TGTGCCAGCAGCTTCGTGACAGGGGGTAGCACAGATACGCAGTATTTT | CASSFVTGGSTDTQYF | TRBD1 | TRBV11-1 | - | TRBJ2-3
TGTGCCAGCAGCCTACAGGGGAATCAGCCCCAGCATTTT | CASSLQGNQPQHF | TRBD1 | TRBV7-8 | - | TRBJ1-5
TGTGCCAGCAGTGAAACGGGGACTGAAGCTTTCTTT | CASSETGTEAFF | - | TRBV25-1 | - | TRBJ1-1
TGTGCCAGCAGTTTCGCTAGGGCAGGGAGGAATTCACCCCTCCACTTT | CASSFARAGRNSPLHF | - | TRBV27 | few | TRBJ1-6
TGTGCCAGCAGCTTTTTTGGGAGCTCTGGGGCCAACGTCCTGACTTTC | CASSFFGSSGANVLTF | - | TRBV7-3 | - | TRBJ2-6
TGTGCCAGCAGCAGGACAGGGGGCAAGGGAGGCTACACCTTC | CASSRTGGKGGYTF | TRBD1 | TRBV6-6 | - | TRBJ1-2
TGTGCCAGCAGTGAGCAGGGTTTAACTGAAGCTTTCTTT | CASSEQGLTEAFF | - | TRBV2 | few | TRBJ1-1
TGTGCCAGCAGTCCCGGGGGGGTTGATACGCAGTATTTT | CASSPGGVDTQYF | TRBD2 | TRBV6-5 | - | TRBJ2-3
TGTGCCAGCAGCCCTAGCAGGGGGGAGACCCAGTACTTC | CASSPSRGETQYF | TRBD1 | TRBV7-7 | - | TRBJ2-5
TGTGCCAGCAGCCTGGGACAGGGCGGGACCCTGGTCACCACTGAAGCTTTCTTT | CASSLGQGGTLVTTEAFF | TRBD1 | TRBV7-8 | - | TRBJ1-1
TGTGCCAGCAGTGCACTAGCGGGGAACTACAATGAGCAGTTCTTC | CASSALAGNYNEQFF | TRBD2 | TRBV6-1 | - | TRBJ2-1
TGCGCCAGCAGCCGAACGGACAGGGGCTCGAGGGGGACTGAAGCTTTCTTT | CASSRTDRGSRGTEAFF | TRBD1 | TRBV5-1 | - | TRBJ1-1
TGCGCCAGCAGCTTGGACGGGGACGAGCAGTACTTC | CASSLDGDEQYF | - | TRBV5-1 | - | TRBJ2-7
TGTGCCAGCAGCCTTGGGACAGGGGGCTTTTCACCCCTCCACTTT | CASSLGTGGFSPLHF | TRBD1 | TRBV2 | once | TRBJ1-6
TGTGCCAGCAGCTTCGCGGCAACCGGGGAGCTGTTTTTT | CASSFAATGELFF | - | TRBV11-2 | once | TRBJ2-2
TGTGCCAGCAGTAGGGACAAGAACGAGCAGTACTTC | CASSRDKNEQYF | - | TRBV6-5 | - | TRBJ2-7
TGTGCCAGCAGTGGGGGCGGGGGGGAGAGCTACACCTTC | CASSGGGGESYTF | - | TRBV6-1 | - | TRBJ1-2
TGTGCCAGCAGTCCCTCCGGGACTAGCGGATTCAATGAGCAGTTCTTC | CASSPSGTSGFNEQFF | TRBD2 | TRBV28 | - | TRBJ2-1
TGCGCCAGCAGCATACAGCAAAATGAGCAGTTCTTC | CASSIQQNEQFF | - | TRBV5-1 | once | TRBJ2-1
TGTGCCAGCAGCTCGGACAGGGGTTTCGAGACCCAGTACTTC | CASSSDRGFETQYF | TRBD1 | TRBV7-9 | - | TRBJ2-5
TGTGCCAGCAGTCTACCCGCGGGGGAAGGCTACACCTTC | CASSLPAGEGYTF | - | TRBV28 | - | TRBJ1-2
TGTGCCAGCAGTGACTGGACTAGCTCGACCTACAATGAGCAGTTCTTC | CASSDWTSSTYNEQFF | TRBD2 | TRBV2 | - | TRBJ2-1
TGTGCCAGCAGACGGATTGAAGGGGTGAACACTGAAGCTTTCTTT | CASRRIEGVNTEAFF | - | TRBV27 | - | TRBJ1-1
TGTGCCAGCAGCGCCGGGACAGGGGCTGTAGAGCAGTACTTC | CASSAGTGAVEQYF | TRBD1 | TRBV6-1 | - | TRBJ2-7
TGTGCCACCAGCAGACCGGAAGAGACCCAGTACTTC | CATSRPEETQYF | - | TRBV15 | - | TRBJ2-5
TGTGCCAGCAGCCCCAACAAGGAGAGTTATAATTCACCCCTCCACTTT | CASSPNKESYNSPLHF | - | TRBV28 | - | TRBJ1-6
TGTGCCAGCGGAACCTCCGGGACCTTAGCGGCGAATGAGCAGTTCTTC | CASGTSGTLAANEQFF | - | TRBV7-2 | - | TRBJ2-1
TGTGCCAGCAGTGACTTTCTATTCAATGAGCAGTTCTTC | CASSDFLFNEQFF | - | TRBV2 | - | TRBJ2-1